Below are 28 T cell receptor beta chains sequenced from a single sample in a study of blood T cell repertoires in COVID-19. This table comes from immunoSEQ multiplex PCR, and its TCRdb copy is limited to in-frame clones, with some not included. The sample consists of fewer than 200,000 clones, roughly 80% of them appearing once. The sequenced material came from PBMCs or T cells enriched from blood (not recorded which). These receptors all come from a woman aged 50 to 60 who had recovered from COVID-19.

This chain's CDR3 is CASSSLGERESDTQYF. Here the CDR3 DNA reads TGTGCCAGCAGCTCTCTCGGGGAGCGGGAGTCAGATACGCAGTATTTT. The J gene is TRBJ2-3, the V gene TRBV7-6, with TRBD2 matching over 8 bases. The CDR3 is 16 residues long. Germline values: CDR1 SGHVS, CDR2 FNYEAQ. Unmatched junction bases numbered 10, after V lost 4 bases and J lost 4 bases. The entire variable domain, with the rest obtained from reference TRBV7-6 and TRBJ2-3, is as follows: GAGVSQSPRYKVTKRGQDVALRCDPISGHVSLYWYRQALGQGPEFLTYFNYEAQQDKSGLPNDRFSAERPEGSISTLTIQRTEQRDSAMYRCASSSLGERESDTQYFGPGTRLTVL.

This rearrangement joins TRBV9 to TRBJ2-7; D gene ambiguous. The CDR3 loop spans 11 amino acids. Trimming removed 4 bases from V and 4 bases from J, with 6 bases in between. The germline V gene encodes CDR1 SGDLS and CDR2 YYNGEE. The CDR3 loop reads CASSSNYEQYF. For the CDR3, the DNA is TGTGCCAGCAGCTCCAATTACGAGCAGTACTTC.

The genes are TRBV18 and TRBJ2-7; 8 bases are shared with TRBD2. The trim removed 2 bases at V and 3 bases at J, leaving 3 bases unmatched. Germline V lookup: CDR1 KGHSH, CDR2 LQKENI. This CDR3 comprises 14 residues. The CDR3 region is CASSPGREGYEQYF. Written as DNA, the CDR3 is TGTGCCAGCTCACCAGGACGGGAGGGCTACGAGCAGTACTTC.

The CDR3, as DNA: TGTGCCAGCAGCCCTAGCGGGAGCAGCTCCTACAATGAGCAGTTCTTC. Its protein is CASSPSGSSSYNEQFF. The chain employs TRBV7-9 and TRBJ2-1; TRBD2 matches at 10 bases. CDR3 size: 16 residues. After removal of 5 bases from V and 0 bases from J, the junction contained 4 bases not matched to a gene. The germline V gene encodes CDR1 SEHNR and CDR2 FQNEAQ (reference sequence).

The V call is TRBV10-3, the J call TRBJ2-6; D unresolved. The CDR3 has 15 amino acids. CDR1 is ENHRY, CDR2 SYGVKD, per germline. The germline V and J ends were trimmed by 4 bases and 0 bases, with 7 bases remaining between them. As DNA, the CDR3 is TGTGCCATCAGTGGGAGCTCCTCTGGGGCCAACGTCCTGACTTTC. Translation gives CAISGSSSGANVLTF.

The V gene is TRBV11-1, the J gene TRBJ2-2, with TRBD2 as a possible D gene (6 bases). Germline CDR1 and CDR2: SGHAT and FQDESV (reference sequence). The V gene lost 0 bases and the J gene lost 5 bases, with 10 bases spanning the gap. The length of the CDR3 is 15 residues. CDR3 nucleotide sequence: TGTGCCAGCAGCTTAGCGGGAGGTCGAACCGGGGAGCTGTTTTTT. Translation gives CASSLAGGRTGELFF. Drawing the rest from reference TRBV11-1 and TRBJ2-2, the complete variable domain is EAEVAQSPRYKITEKSQAVAFWCDPISGHATLYWYRQILGQGPELLVQFQDESVVDDSQLPKDRFSAERLKGVDSTLKIQPAELGDSAMYLCASSLAGGRTGELFFGEGSRLTVL.

The chain couples TRBV11-3 to TRBJ2-1; D remains ambiguous. Germline V CDR1 and CDR2: SGHNT, YENEEA. The V and J ends lost 1 base and 9 bases respectively, with 7 bases between them. The CDR3 extends over 12 amino acids. The DNA for the CDR3 is TGTGCCAGCAGCTTAGCCTCGGGTGAGCAGTTCTTC. This translates into CASSLASGEQFF. The complete variable domain, with remaining parts taken from reference TRBV11-3 and TRBJ2-1, reads EAGVVQSPRYKIIEKKQPVAFWCNPISGHNTLYWYLQNLGQGPELLIRYENEEAVDDSQLPKDRFSAERLKGVDSTLKIQPAELGDSAVYLCASSLASGEQFFGPGTRLTVL.

This clone occurred a few times. V and J are TRBV27 and TRBJ2-2, with D perhaps TRBD1 (6 bases). There are 15 residues in the CDR3. The V gene lost 5 bases and the J gene lost 2 bases, with 12 bases spanning the gap. Germline lookup yields CDR1 MNHEY and CDR2 SMNVEV (reference sequence). DNA for the CDR3: TGTGCCAGCAGTCTCAACAGGGATAACACCGGGGAGCTGTTTTTT. Protein sequence: CASSLNRDNTGELFF.

The chain carries TRBV4-3 and TRBJ2-3; TRBD2 might be the D (6 bases). The germline V gene has CDR1 LGHNA and CDR2 YSLEER. The CDR3 runs 17 residues. With 4 bases removed from V and 2 bases from J, the gap between germline ends came to 19 bases. The CDR3 spells CASSLDRVGGLTDTQYF. The CDR3 nucleotides are TGCGCCAGCAGCCTGGACCGCGTCGGAGGGCTCACAGATACGCAGTATTTT.

This clone came up once. The chain couples TRBV21-1 to TRBJ2-5; TRBD2, as called in the table, went unchecked against the DNA. TRBV21-1 is labeled a pseudogene. This CDR3 spans 14 amino acids. CDR3 sequence reads: CASPCGAEAETQYF. CDR3 coding DNA: TGTGCCAGCCCTTGCGGGGCCGAAGCAGAGACCCAGTACTTC.

There are a few counts of this clone. This chain uses TRBV28 with TRBJ2-3; 9 bases are shared with TRBD1. CDR3 length: 16 amino acids. CDR1 and CDR2 from the germline V gene are MDHEN and SYDVKM. Trimming removed 6 bases from V and 4 bases from J; junction bases left unmatched: 11. Here the CDR3 reads CASRTPGQGVADTQYF. CDR3 bases: TGTGCCAGCAGGACACCGGGACAGGGAGTTGCAGATACGCAGTATTTT.

The CDR3 region is CASTKGLAEAYEQYF. As DNA, the CDR3 is TGTGCCAGCACCAAGGGACTAGCGGAGGCCTACGAGCAGTACTTC. The V gene is TRBV6-5, the J gene TRBJ2-7; 11 bases match TRBD2. The junction had 7 bases not matched to a gene; V was cut back by 7 bases and J by 2 bases. The CDR3 extends over 15 amino acids. In germline, CDR1 is MNHEY, CDR2 SVGAGI.

CDR3 nucleotides: TGTGCCAGCATCAGAAGTCCGGGAATCGGGGAGACCCAGTACTTC. It specifies CASIRSPGIGETQYF. V gene TRBV6-5 combines with J gene TRBJ2-5; TRBD2 is a possible D gene (5 bases). The CDR3 length is 15 residues. V was cut by 7 bases and J by 5 bases, with 20 bases left in between. Germline loops: CDR1 MNHEY, CDR2 SVGAGI.

This clone has just a few counts. The rearrangement uses TRBV7-9 and TRBJ2-5; 7 bases agree with TRBD1. V was clipped by 4 bases and J by 6 bases; unmatched bases: 11. The length of the CDR3 is 15 residues. The germline V gene encodes CDR1 SEHNR and CDR2 FQNEAQ (reference sequence). Written as DNA, the CDR3 is TGTGCCAGCAGCTCTCCGGGGACACAGGGGAAGACCCAGTACTTC. The encoded protein is CASSSPGTQGKTQYF.

The rearrangement joins TRBV7-3 to TRBJ1-1; weak D call: TRBD1 (6 bases). Looked up from germline, CDR1 is SGHTA and CDR2 is FQGTGA. CDR3 size: 13 residues. Trimming cost V 0 bases and J 4 bases, with 6 bases left between them. CDR3 sequence reads: CASSLTGGTEAFF. CDR3 coding DNA: TGTGCCAGCAGCTTAACAGGGGGCACTGAAGCTTTCTTT.

V gene TRBV28 combines with J gene TRBJ2-5, with TRBD2 identical over 9 bases. V gave up 6 bases and J gave up 5 bases; unmatched junction bases: 13. The CDR3 spans 16 residues. Germline values: CDR1 MDHEN, CDR2 SYDVKM. Here the CDR3 DNA reads TGTGCCAGCAGCACATGGGGGGGACTAGCCGGGGAGACCCAGTACTTC. Protein: CASSTWGGLAGETQYF.

This clone showed up many times. J is TRBJ2-7 and V is TRBV6-6; 11 bases are shared with TRBD2. This CDR3 is 14 amino acids long. Germline lookup yields CDR1 MNHNY and CDR2 SVGAGI (reference sequence). V was clipped by 10 bases and J by 3 bases; unmatched bases: 8. The chain's CDR3 is CATARTSGFYEQYF. CDR3 nucleotides: TGTGCCACAGCGAGGACTAGCGGGTTCTACGAGCAGTACTTC.

This clone was seen a few times. This chain connects TRBV30 to TRBJ2-1, with D possibly TRBD1 on 6 matching bases. CDR3 length: 14 amino acids. The germline V gene has CDR1 GTSNPN and CDR2 SVGIG (reference sequence). The V and J ends lost 5 bases and 8 bases respectively, with 19 bases between them. CDR3 in amino acids: CAWGRDIGLDEQFF. The CDR3 DNA reads TGTGCCTGGGGCCGGGACATAGGGCTTGATGAGCAGTTCTTC.

The V gene is TRBV7-2, the J gene TRBJ2-1, with 13 bases lining up with TRBD2. This CDR3 has 18 amino acids. CDR1 is SGHTA and CDR2 is FQGNSA in the germline V gene. Germline trimming cut 3 bases from V and 0 bases from J; bases unmatched to any gene: 5. The CDR3 sequence is CASSLGLAGPSSYNEQFF. The CDR3 coding sequence is TGTGCCAGCAGCTTGGGACTAGCGGGACCGAGCTCCTACAATGAGCAGTTCTTC.

This chain connects TRBV29-1 to TRBJ2-3; D unclear. Germline V gives CDR1 SQVTM, CDR2 ANQGSEA. CDR3 length: 13 amino acids. V lost 6 bases, J lost 4 bases, and 14 bases lay in between. CDR3 bases: TGCAGCGTGCTTATCTCAGGCCCAGATACGCAGTATTTT. Translating gives CSVLISGPDTQYF.

V usage is TRBV6-5 and J usage is TRBJ1-1, with TRBD1 as a possible D gene (5 bases). The CDR3 length is 12 residues. The V end was cut by 6 bases, the J end by 3 bases, with 8 bases between. CDR1 and CDR2 (germline): MNHEY, SVGAGI. For the CDR3, the DNA is TGTGCCAGCAGGGTAGGGGACACTGAAGCTTTCTTT. It encodes CASRVGDTEAFF.

This clone was recorded a few times. V and J are TRBV2 and TRBJ1-6, with D tentatively TRBD1 (6 bases). Trimming pared 6 bases from V and 12 bases from J, leaving 21 bases between. Germline loops: CDR1 SNHLY, CDR2 FYNNEI. This CDR3 spans 15 amino acids. CDR3 amino acids: CASSRDTVNKGPLHF. The DNA for the CDR3 is TGTGCCAGCAGCCGGGACACGGTTAATAAGGGACCCCTCCACTTT.

V is TRBV30 and J is TRBJ1-2, with TRBD1 identical over 7 bases. The CDR3 runs 13 residues. Germline V gene sequence: CDR1 GTSNPN, CDR2 SVGIG (reference sequence). Unmatched junction bases numbered 10, after V lost 4 bases and J lost 8 bases. The CDR3 DNA sequence: TGTGCCTGGAACTTACAGGGGCCTAGCGGCTACACCTTC. The encoded protein is CAWNLQGPSGYTF.

The chain is built from TRBV3-1 (or the pseudogene TRBV3-2) and TRBJ2-6; D is ambiguous. Trimming cost V 1 base and J 2 bases, with 6 bases left between them. This CDR3 has 15 amino acids. The germline CDR1 and CDR2 sequences are LGHDT and YNNKEL (reference sequence). CDR3 nucleotides: TGTGCCAGCAGCCAAGGGCCCCCTGGGGCCAACGTCCTGACTTTC. Translated: CASSQGPPGANVLTF.

The rearrangement links TRBV7-3 to TRBJ2-6; D gene uncertain. The CDR3 has 16 residues. V lost 2 bases to trimming and J lost 0 bases, with 8 bases between them. The germline gives CDR1 SGHTA, CDR2 FQGTGA. The DNA for the CDR3 is TGTGCCAGCAGCTTAGCAGGTAGCTCTGGGGCCAACGTCCTGACTTTC. Protein sequence: CASSLAGSSGANVLTF.

The rearrangement joins TRBV7-6 to TRBJ2-7, with D possibly TRBD1 on 5 matching bases. The CDR3 is 15 amino acids. V dropped 5 bases and J dropped 5 bases, with 19 bases sitting between them. The germline V gene has CDR1 SGHVS and CDR2 FNYEAQ. CDR3 bases: TGTGCCAGCAGCCCAAGATCGACAGATCCCGACGAGCAGTACTTC. It yields the protein CASSPRSTDPDEQYF.

This chain uses TRBV7-8 with TRBJ2-5; weak D call: TRBD1 (6 bases). CDR1 and CDR2 (germline): SGHVS, FQNEAQ. The CDR3 loop spans 14 amino acids. Trimming removed 5 bases from V and 0 bases from J, with 10 bases in between. CDR3 region: CASSMGHNQETQYF. CDR3 nucleotide sequence: TGTGCCAGCAGCATGGGACACAACCAAGAGACCCAGTACTTC.

This rearrangement joins TRBV5-1 to TRBJ2-5, with TRBD2 identical over 9 bases. V shed 2 bases and J 1 base; nucleotides not matched to a gene: 3. Germline-derived CDR1 and CDR2 are SGHRS and YFSETQ. The CDR3 is made up of 15 amino acids. CDR3 loop: CASSFTSGPQETQYF. DNA of the CDR3: TGCGCCAGCAGCTTCACTAGCGGGCCCCAAGAGACCCAGTACTTC.